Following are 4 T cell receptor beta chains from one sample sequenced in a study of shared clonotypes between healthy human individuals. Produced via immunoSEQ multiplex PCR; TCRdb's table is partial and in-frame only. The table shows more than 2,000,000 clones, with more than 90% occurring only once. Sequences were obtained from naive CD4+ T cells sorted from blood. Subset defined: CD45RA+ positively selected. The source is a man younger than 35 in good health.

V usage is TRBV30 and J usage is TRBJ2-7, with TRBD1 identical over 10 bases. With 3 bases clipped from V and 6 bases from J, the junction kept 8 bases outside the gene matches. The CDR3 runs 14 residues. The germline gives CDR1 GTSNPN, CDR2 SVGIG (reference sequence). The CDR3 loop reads CAWRPRDRGPEQYF. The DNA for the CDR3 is TGTGCCTGGAGACCCCGTGACAGGGGGCCCGAGCAGTACTTC.

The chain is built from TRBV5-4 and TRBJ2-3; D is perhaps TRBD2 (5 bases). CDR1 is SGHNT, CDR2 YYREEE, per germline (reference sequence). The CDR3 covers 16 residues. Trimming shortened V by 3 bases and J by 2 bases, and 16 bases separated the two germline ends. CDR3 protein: CASSSPWGAVTDTQYF. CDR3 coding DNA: TGTGCCAGCAGCTCGCCCTGGGGAGCGGTCACAGATACGCAGTATTTT.

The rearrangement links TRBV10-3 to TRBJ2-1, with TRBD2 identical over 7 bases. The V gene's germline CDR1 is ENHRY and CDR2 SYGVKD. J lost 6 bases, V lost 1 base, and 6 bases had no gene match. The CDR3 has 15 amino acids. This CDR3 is CAISEWEGRGNEQFF. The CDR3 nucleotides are TGTGCCATCAGTGAGTGGGAGGGCCGAGGCAATGAGCAGTTCTTC.

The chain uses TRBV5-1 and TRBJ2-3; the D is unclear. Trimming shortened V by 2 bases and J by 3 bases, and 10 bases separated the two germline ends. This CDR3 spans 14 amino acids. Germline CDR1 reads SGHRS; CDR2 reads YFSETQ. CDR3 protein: CASSFSLGTDTQYF. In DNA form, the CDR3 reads TGCGCCAGCAGCTTTAGTCTGGGGACAGATACGCAGTATTTT.